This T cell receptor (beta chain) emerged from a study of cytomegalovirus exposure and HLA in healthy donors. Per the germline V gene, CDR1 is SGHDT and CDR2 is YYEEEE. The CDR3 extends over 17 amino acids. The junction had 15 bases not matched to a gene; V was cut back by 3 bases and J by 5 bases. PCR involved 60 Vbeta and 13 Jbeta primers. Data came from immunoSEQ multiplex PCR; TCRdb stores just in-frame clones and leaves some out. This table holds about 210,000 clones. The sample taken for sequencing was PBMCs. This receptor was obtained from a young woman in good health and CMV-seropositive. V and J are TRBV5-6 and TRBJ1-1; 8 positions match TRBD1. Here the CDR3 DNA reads TGTGCCAGCAGCTCCGAGGGACAGGCTAGAGAAGGGACTGAAGCTTTCTTT. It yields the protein CASSSEGQAREGTEAFF.